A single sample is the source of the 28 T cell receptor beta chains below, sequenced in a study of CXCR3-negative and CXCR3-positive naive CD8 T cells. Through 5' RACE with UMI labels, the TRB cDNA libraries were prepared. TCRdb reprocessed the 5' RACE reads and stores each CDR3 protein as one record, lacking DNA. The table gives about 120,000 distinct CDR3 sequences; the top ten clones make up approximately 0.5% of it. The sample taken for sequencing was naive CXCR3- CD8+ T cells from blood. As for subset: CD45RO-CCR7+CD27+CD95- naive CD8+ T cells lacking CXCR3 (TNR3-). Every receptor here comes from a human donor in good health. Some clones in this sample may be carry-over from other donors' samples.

CDR3 loop: CSAREGLLGDYEQYF. The chain links TRBV20-1 to TRBJ2-7; TCRdb calls TRBD2, which cannot be checked without DNA. CDR1 and CDR2 (germline): DFQATT, SNEGSKA (reference sequence). The CDR3 length is 15 residues.

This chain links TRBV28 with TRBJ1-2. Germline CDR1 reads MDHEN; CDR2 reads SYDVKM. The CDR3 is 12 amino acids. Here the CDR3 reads CASRGIGEGYTF.

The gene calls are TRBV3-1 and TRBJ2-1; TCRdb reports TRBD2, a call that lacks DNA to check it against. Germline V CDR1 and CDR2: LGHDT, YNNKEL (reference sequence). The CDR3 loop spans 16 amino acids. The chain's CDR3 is CASSQVGGGAYNEQFF.

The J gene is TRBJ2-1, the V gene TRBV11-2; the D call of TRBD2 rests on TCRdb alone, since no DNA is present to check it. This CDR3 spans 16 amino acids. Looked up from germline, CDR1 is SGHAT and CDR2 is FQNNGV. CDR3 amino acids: CASGTSGREAGNEQFF.

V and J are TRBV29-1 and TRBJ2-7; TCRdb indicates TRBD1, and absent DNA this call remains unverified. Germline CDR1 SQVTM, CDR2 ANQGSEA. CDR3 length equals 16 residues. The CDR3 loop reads CSVKMVGDSLTYEQYF.

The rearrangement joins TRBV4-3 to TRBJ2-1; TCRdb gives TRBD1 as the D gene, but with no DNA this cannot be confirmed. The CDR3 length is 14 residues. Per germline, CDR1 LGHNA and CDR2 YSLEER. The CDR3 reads CASSQDGGSWEQFF.

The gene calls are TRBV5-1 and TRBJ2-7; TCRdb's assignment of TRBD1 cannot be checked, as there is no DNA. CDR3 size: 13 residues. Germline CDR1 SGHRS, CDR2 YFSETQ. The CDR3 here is CASSLAGEDEQYF.

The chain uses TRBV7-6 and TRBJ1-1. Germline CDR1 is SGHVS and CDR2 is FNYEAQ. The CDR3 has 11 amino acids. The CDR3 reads CASKTNTEAFF.

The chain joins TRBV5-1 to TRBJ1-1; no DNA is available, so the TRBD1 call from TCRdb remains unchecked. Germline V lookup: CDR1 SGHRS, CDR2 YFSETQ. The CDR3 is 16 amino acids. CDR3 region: CASSLASTGRNTEAFF. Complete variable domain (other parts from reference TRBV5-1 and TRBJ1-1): KAGVTQTPRYLIKTRGQQVTLSCSPISGHRSVSWYQQTPGQGLQFLFEYFSETQRNKGNFPGRFSGRQFSNSRSEMNVSTLELGDSALYLCASSLASTGRNTEAFFGQGTRLTVV.

CDR3 residues: CSAREYGEQFF. V and J are TRBV20-1 and TRBJ2-1. Germline lookup yields CDR1 DFQATT and CDR2 SNEGSKA (reference sequence). The CDR3 has 11 residues.

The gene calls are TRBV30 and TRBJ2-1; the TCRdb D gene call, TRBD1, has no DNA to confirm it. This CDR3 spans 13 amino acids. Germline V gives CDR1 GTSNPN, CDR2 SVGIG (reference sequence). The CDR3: CAWSVGRGNEQFF.

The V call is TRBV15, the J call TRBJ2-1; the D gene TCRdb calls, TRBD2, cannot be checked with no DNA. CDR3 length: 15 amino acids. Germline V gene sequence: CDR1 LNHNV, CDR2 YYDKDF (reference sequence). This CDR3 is CATSRPSGAHNEQFF.

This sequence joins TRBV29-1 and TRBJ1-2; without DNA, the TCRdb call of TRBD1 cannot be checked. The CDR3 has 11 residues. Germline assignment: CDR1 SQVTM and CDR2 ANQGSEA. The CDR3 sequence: CSVVGGRGYTF.

The CDR3 sequence is CASSPAPGGEGLEQFF. The chain is built from TRBV28 and TRBJ2-1; absent DNA, TCRdb's TRBD1 call cannot be checked. The CDR3 is 16 amino acids. The V gene's germline CDR1 is MDHEN and CDR2 SYDVKM. Based on the CDR3 plus reference TRBV28 and TRBJ2-1, the full variable domain is DVKVTQSSRYLVKRTGEKVFLECVQDMDHENMFWYRQDPGLGLRLIYFSYDVKMKEKGDIPEGYSVSREKKERFSLILESASTNQTSMYLCASSPAPGGEGLEQFFGPGTRLTVL.

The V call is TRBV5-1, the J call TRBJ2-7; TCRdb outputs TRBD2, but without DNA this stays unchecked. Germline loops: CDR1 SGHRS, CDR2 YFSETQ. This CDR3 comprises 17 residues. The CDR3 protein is CASSLAPPGLAAYEQYF.

The chain's CDR3 is CASSLGQGDYEQYF. The V call is TRBV18, the J call TRBJ2-7; the TCRdb D gene call, TRBD1, has no DNA to confirm it. The CDR3 totals 14 residues. Germline V lookup: CDR1 KGHSH, CDR2 LQKENI.

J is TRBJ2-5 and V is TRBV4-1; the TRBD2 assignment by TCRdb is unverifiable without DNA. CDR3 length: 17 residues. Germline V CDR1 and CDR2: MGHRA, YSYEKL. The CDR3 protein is CASSQEGDGSEQETQYF.

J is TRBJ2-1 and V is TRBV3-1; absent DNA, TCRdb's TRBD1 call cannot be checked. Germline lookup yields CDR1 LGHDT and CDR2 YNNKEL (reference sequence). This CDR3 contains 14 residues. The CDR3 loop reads CASSQGGGYNEQFF.

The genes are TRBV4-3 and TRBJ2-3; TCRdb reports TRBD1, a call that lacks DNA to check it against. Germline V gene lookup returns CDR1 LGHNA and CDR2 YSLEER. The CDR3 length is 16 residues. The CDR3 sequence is CASSQRTGPSTDTQYF.

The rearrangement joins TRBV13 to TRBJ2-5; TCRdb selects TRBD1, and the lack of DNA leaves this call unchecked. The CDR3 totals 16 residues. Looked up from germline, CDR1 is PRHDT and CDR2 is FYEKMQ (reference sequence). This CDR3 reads CASCTRTGKRGETQYF.

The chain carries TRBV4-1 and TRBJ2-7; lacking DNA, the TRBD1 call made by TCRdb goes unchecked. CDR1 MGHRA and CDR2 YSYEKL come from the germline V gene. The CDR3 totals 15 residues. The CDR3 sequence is CASSHGTGGTYEQYF.

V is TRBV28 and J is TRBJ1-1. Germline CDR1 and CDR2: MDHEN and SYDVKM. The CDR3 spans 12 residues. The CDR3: CASSLPESEAFF. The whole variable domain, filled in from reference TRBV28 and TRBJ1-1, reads DVKVTQSSRYLVKRTGEKVFLECVQDMDHENMFWYRQDPGLGLRLIYFSYDVKMKEKGDIPEGYSVSREKKERFSLILESASTNQTSMYLCASSLPESEAFFGQGTRLTVV.

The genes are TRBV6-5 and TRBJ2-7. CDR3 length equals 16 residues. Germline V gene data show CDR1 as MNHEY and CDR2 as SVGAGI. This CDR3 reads CASSYSVGESLGEQYF.

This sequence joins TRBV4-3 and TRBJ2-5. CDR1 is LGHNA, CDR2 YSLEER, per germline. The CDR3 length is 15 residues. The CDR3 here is CASSQDGRAQETQYF.

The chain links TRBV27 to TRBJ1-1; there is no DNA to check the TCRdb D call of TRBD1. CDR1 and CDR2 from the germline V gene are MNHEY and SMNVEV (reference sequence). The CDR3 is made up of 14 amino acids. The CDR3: CASSATGVNTEAFF.

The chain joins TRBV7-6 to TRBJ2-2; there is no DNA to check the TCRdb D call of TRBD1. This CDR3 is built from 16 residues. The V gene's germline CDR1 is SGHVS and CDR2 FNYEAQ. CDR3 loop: CASNPSWGRDGGELFF.

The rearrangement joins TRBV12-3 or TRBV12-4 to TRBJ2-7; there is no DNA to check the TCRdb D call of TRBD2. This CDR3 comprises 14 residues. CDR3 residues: CASSFFRDLYEQYF.

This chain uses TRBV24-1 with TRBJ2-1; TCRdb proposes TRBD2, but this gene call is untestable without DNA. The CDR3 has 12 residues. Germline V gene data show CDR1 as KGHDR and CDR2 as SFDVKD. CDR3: CATSVAGDEQFF.